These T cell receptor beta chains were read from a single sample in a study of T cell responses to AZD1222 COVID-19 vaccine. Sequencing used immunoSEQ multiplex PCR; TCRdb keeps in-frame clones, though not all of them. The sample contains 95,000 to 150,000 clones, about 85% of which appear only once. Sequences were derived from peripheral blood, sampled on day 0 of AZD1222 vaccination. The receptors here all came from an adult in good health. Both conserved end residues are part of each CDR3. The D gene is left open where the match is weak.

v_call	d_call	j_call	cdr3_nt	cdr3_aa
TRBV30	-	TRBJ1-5	TGTGCCTGGAGTAAGAAATCCAATCAGCCCCAGCATTTT	CAWSKKSNQPQHF
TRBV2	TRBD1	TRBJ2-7	TGTGCCAGCACCGGACAGGGGGCCTCCTACGAGCAGTACTTC	CASTGQGASYEQYF
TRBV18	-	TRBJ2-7	TGTGCCAGCTCACCGGTTTCAGGTTACGAGCAGTACTTC	CASSPVSGYEQYF
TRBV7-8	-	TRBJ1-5	TGTGCCAGCAGCCCAGGAGGCGGCAGTAGCAATCAGCCCCAGCATTTT	CASSPGGGSSNQPQHF
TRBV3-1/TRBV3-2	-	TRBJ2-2	TGTGCCAGCAGCCTTGGGGGGCAAAACGGGGAGCTGTTTTTT	CASSLGGQNGELFF
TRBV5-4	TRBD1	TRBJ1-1	TGTGCCAGCATCCCTCGGACAGGGGGAGCGAACACTGAAGCTTTCTTT	CASIPRTGGANTEAFF
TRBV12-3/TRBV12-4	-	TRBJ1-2	TGTGCCAGCAGCAGCTGGGCCTATGGCTACACCTTC	CASSSWAYGYTF
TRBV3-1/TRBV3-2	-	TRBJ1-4	TGTGCCAGCAGCCAAGGGGCTCAGGATAATGAAAAACTGTTTTTT	CASSQGAQDNEKLFF
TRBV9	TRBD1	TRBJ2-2	TGTGCCAGCAGCGTAGCCTTCAGGGACAGTGACACCGGGGAGCTGTTTTTT	CASSVAFRDSDTGELFF
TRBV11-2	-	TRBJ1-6	TGTGCCAGCAGCTTAGCTTTAGGGTTAACCCCCCTCCACTTT	CASSLALGLTPLHF
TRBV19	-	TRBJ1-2	TGTGCCAGTAGTAGGGGACGGACTGATAACTATGGCTACACCTTC	CASSRGRTDNYGYTF
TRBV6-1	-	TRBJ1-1	TGTGCCAGCAGTGAAAGCCCAGCCTGGAACACTGAAGCTTTCTTT	CASSESPAWNTEAFF
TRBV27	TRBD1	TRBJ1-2	TGTGCCAGCAGGGAACCGGGACAGAGGTACTACACCTTC	CASREPGQRYYTF
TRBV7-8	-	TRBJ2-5	TGTGCCAGCAGCTTACGGGCTAGCCTGGAGACCCAGTACTTC	CASSLRASLETQYF
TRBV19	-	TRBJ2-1	TGTGCCAGTAGTGTCGGAGGACCAAGCTCCTACAATGAGCAGTTCTTC	CASSVGGPSSYNEQFF
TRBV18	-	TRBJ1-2	TGTGCCAGCTCAGCGACTGGGGGAGGCTATGGCTACACCTTC	CASSATGGGYGYTF
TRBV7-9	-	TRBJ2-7	TGTGCCAGCAGCCCAAAGGGCCCCTACGAGCAGTACTTC	CASSPKGPYEQYF